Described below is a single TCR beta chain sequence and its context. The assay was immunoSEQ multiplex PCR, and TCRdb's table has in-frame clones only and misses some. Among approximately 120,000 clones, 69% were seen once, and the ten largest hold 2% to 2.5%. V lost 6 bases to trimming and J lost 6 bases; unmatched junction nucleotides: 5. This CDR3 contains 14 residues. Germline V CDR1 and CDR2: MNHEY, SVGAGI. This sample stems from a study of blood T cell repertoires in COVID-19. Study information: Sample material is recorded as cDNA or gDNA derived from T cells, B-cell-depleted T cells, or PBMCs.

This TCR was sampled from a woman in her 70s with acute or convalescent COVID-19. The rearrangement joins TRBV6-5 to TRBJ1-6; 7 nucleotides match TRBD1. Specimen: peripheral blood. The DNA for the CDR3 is TGTGCCAGCAGCTCCCGGGACAGTAATTCACCCCTCCACTTT. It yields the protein CASSSRDSNSPLHF.